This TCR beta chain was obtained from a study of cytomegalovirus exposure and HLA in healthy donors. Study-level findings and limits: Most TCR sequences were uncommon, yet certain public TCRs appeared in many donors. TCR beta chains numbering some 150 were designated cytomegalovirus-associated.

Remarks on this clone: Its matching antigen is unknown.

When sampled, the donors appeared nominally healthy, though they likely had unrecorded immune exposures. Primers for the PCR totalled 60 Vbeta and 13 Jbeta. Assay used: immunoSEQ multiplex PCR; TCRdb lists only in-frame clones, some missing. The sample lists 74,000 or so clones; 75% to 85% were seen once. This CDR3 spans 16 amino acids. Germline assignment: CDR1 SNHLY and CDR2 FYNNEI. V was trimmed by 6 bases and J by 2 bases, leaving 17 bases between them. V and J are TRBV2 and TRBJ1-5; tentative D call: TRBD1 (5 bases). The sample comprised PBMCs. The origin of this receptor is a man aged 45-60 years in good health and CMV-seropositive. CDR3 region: CASSDPGWYGNQPQHF. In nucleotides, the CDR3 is TGTGCCAGCAGCGACCCAGGGTGGTATGGCAATCAGCCCCAGCATTTT. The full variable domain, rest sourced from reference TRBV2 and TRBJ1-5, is EPEVTQTPSHQVTQMGQEVILRCVPISNHLYFYWYRQILGQKVEFLVSFYNNEISEKSEIFDDQFSVERPDGSNFTLKIRSTKLEDSAMYFCASSDPGWYGNQPQHFGDGTRLSIL.